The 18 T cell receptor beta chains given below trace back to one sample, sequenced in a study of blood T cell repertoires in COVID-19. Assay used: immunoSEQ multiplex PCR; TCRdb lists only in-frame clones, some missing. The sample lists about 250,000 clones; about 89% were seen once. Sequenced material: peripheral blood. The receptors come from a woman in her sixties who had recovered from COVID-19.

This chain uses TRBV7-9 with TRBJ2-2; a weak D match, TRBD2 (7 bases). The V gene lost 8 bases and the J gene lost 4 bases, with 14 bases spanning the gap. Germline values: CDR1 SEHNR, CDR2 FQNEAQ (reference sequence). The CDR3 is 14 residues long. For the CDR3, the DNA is TGTGCCAGCCGCCGAAGGGGGGGCACCGGGGAGCTGTTTTTT. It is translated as CASRRRGGTGELFF.

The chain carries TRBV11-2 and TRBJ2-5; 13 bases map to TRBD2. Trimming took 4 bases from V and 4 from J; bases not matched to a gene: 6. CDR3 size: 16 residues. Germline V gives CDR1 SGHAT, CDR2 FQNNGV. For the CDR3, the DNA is TGTGCCAGCAGCTCCGTCGGACTAGCGGGGGCAGAGACCCAGTACTTC. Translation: CASSSVGLAGAETQYF.

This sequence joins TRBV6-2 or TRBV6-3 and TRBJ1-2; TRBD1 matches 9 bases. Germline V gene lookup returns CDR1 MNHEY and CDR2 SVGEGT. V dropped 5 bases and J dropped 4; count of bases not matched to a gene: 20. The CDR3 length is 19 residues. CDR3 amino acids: CASSGGNPTGTGFSYGYTF. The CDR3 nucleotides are TGTGCCAGCAGTGGAGGGAACCCGACCGGGACAGGGTTCAGCTATGGCTACACCTTC.

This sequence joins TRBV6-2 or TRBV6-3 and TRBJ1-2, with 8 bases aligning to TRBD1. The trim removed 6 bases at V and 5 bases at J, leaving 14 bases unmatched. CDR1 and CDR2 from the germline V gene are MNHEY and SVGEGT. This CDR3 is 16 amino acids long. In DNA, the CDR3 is TGTGCCAGCAGCATATCCCCGGGACAGGCTCCTTATGGCTACACCTTC. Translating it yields CASSISPGQAPYGYTF.

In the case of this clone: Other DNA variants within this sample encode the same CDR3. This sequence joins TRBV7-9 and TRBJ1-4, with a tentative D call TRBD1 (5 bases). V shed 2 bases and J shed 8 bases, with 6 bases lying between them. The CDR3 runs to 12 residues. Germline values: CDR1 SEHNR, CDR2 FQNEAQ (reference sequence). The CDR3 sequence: CASSLRTEKLFF. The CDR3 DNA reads TGTGCCAGCAGCTTACGGACAGAAAAACTGTTTTTT.

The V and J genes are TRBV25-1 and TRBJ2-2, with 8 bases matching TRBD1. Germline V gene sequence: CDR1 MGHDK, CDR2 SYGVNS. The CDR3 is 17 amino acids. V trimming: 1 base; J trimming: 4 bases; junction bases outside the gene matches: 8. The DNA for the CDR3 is TGTGCCAGCAGTGAATTAGGGGGGACAGGCATCACCGGGGAGCTGTTTTTT. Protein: CASSELGGTGITGELFF. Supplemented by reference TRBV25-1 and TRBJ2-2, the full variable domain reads EADIYQTPRYLVIGTGKKITLECSQTMGHDKMYWYQQDPGMELHLIHYSYGVNSTEKGDLSSESTVSRIRTEHFPLTLESARPSHTSQYLCASSELGGTGITGELFFGEGSRLTVL.

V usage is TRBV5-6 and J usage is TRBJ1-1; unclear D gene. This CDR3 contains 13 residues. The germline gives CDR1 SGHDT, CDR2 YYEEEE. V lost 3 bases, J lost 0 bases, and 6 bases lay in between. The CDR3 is CASSSGMNTEAFF. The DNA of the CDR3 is TGTGCCAGCAGCTCCGGGATGAACACTGAAGCTTTCTTT.

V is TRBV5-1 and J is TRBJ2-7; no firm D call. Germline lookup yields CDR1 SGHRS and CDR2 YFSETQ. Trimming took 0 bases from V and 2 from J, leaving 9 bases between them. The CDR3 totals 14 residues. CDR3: CASSLAGAPYEQYF. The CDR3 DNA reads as TGCGCCAGCAGCTTGGCCGGTGCCCCCTACGAGCAGTACTTC.

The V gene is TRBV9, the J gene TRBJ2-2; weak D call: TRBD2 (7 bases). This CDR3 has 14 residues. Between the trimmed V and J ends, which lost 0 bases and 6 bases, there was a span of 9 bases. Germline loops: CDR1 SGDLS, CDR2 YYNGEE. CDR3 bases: TGTGCCAGCAGCGTAGGCGGGGGCCCCGGGGAGCTGTTTTTT. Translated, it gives CASSVGGGPGELFF.

CDR3 protein: CASSPRTRLAGGAYNEQFF. In nucleotides, the CDR3 is TGTGCCAGCAGCCCCCGGACCCGACTAGCGGGGGGAGCTTACAATGAGCAGTTCTTC. The V gene is TRBV11-3, the J gene TRBJ2-1, with 13 bases lining up with TRBD2. CDR3 length equals 19 residues. CDR1 SGHNT and CDR2 YENEEA come from the germline V gene. V lost 5 bases and J lost 4; bases outside the gene matches: 14.

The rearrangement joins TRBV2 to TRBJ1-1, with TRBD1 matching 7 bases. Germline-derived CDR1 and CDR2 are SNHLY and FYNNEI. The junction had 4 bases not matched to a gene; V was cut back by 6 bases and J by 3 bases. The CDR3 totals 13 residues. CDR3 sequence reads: CASRDRMYTEAFF. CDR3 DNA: TGTGCCAGCAGGGACAGGATGTACACTGAAGCTTTCTTT.

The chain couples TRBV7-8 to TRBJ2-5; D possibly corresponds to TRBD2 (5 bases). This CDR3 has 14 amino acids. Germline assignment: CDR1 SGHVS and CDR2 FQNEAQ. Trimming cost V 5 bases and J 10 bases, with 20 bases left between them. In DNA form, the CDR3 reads TGTGCCAGCAGCCCCCCGGGCTCCGTAGGAGGCCAGTACTTC. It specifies CASSPPGSVGGQYF.

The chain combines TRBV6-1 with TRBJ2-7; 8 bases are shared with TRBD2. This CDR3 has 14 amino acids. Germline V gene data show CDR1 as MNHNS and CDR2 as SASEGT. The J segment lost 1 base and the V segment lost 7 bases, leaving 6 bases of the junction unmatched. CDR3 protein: CASKHGTRSYEQYF. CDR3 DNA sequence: TGTGCCAGCAAACACGGGACTAGGTCCTACGAGCAGTACTTC.

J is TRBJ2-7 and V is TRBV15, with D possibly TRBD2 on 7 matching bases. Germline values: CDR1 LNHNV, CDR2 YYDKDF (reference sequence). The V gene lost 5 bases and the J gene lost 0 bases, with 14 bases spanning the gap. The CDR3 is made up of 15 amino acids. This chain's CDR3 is CATSRLRGGSYEQYF. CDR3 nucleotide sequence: TGTGCCACCAGCCGGCTAAGGGGGGGCTCCTACGAGCAGTACTTC. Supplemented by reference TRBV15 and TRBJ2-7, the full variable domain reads DAMVIQNPRYQVTQFGKPVTLSCSQTLNHNVMYWYQQKSSQAPKLLFHYYDKDFNNEADTPDNFQSRRPNTSFCFLDIRSPGLGDTAMYLCATSRLRGGSYEQYFGPGTRLTVT.

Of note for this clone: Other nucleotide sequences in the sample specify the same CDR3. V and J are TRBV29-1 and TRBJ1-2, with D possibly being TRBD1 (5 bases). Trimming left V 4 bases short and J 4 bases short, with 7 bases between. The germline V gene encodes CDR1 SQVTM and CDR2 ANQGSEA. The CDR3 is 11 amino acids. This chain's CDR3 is CSVGGSYGYTF. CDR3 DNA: TGCAGCGTTGGGGGCTCCTATGGCTACACCTTC.

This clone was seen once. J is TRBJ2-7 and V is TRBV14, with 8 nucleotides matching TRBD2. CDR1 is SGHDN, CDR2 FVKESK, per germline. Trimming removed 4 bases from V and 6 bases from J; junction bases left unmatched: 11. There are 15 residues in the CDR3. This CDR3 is CASSRGTSLWGEQYF. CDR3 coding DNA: TGTGCCAGCAGCCGAGGGACTAGTCTGTGGGGCGAGCAGTACTTC.

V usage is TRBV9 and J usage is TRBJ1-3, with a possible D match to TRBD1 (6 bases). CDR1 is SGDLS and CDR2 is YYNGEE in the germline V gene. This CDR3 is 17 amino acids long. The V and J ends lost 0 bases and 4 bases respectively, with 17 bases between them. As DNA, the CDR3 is TGTGCCAGCAGCGTAGCCCCCCAGGGGTCGCAAGGAAACACCATATATTTT. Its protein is CASSVAPQGSQGNTIYF.

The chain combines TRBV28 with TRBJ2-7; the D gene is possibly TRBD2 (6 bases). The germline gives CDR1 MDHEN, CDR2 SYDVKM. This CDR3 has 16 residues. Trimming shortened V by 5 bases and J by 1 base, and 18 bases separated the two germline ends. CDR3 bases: TGTGCCAGCAGTACCCCTAGGAGGGCGCTTTCCTACGAGCAGTACTTC. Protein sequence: CASSTPRRALSYEQYF.